Listed here are 15 T cell receptor beta chains from one sample, sequenced in a study of T cells after somatic rescue of genetic block (dated by TCRdb to about 2020). Library method: the immunoSEQ multiplex PCR assay. What TCRdb holds here is the immuneACCESS table cut down to in-frame rearrangements. Part of the clones is not present; checked against another copy, under half of the missing clones reflect an unresolved V gene, and the others are unexplained. The sample includes about 72,000 clones, with just over 90% observed a single time. About 3% of the sample is in the top ten clones. The sequenced material came from peripheral blood mononuclear cells (PBMCs). These receptors were taken from a man aged 25-40 years.

This chain links TRBV9 with TRBJ2-1; D ambiguous. Between the trimmed V and J ends, which lost 0 bases and 6 bases, there was a span of 19 bases. Germline CDR1 SGDLS, CDR2 YYNGEE. This CDR3 contains 17 residues. The CDR3 protein is CASSVDSRGGYGNEQFF. Here the CDR3 DNA reads TGTGCCAGCAGCGTAGACTCTAGAGGTGGGTACGGCAATGAGCAGTTCTTC.

The chain couples TRBV18 to TRBJ1-5; a possible D gene is TRBD1 (5 bases). Trimming took off 5 bases at V and 2 bases at J, with 16 bases between the two ends. CDR3 length: 16 residues. Germline V lookup: CDR1 KGHSH, CDR2 LQKENI. The CDR3 DNA follows: TGTGCCAGCTCAAGGCAGGGACCTAGTGGCAATCAGCCCCAGCATTTT. This translates into CASSRQGPSGNQPQHF.

In this sample, this clone turned up a few times. CDR3 in amino acids: CASSSTPGGNNYGYTF. CDR3 nucleotide sequence: TGTGCCAGCAGCTCCACCCCAGGGGGGAACAACTATGGCTACACCTTC. The V call is TRBV11-2, the J call TRBJ1-2, with 7 bases fitting TRBD1. Germline V lookup: CDR1 SGHAT, CDR2 FQNNGV. V dropped 4 bases and J dropped 2; count of bases not matched to a gene: 10. This CDR3 comprises 16 residues.

V gene TRBV5-4 combines with J gene TRBJ2-2, with 7 bases identical to TRBD2. Germline lookup yields CDR1 SGHNT and CDR2 YYREEE (reference sequence). Trimming at V came to 0 bases and at J to 1 base, leaving 3 bases not matched to a gene. The CDR3 covers 16 residues. The CDR3 loop reads CASSLGSSGNTGELFF. The CDR3 coding sequence is TGTGCCAGCAGCTTGGGCTCTAGCGGGAACACCGGGGAGCTGTTTTTT.

The chain employs TRBV4-1 and TRBJ1-3; the D is unclear. CDR1 and CDR2 (germline): MGHRA, YSYEKL. The CDR3 has 14 amino acids. V was shortened by 2 bases and J by 0 bases, with 5 bases between the two germline ends. In DNA form, the CDR3 reads TGCGCCAGCAGCCAATGGTCCTCTGGAAACACCATATATTTT. It translates to CASSQWSSGNTIYF.

The CDR3 DNA reads as TGTGCCAGCAGCTTAACCCAGGCTGAGCAGTTCTTC. As protein: CASSLTQAEQFF. V is TRBV7-9 and J is TRBJ2-1; D is unclear. V lost 2 bases to trimming and J lost 9 bases, with 8 bases between them. CDR3 length: 12 amino acids. Germline lookup yields CDR1 SEHNR and CDR2 FQNEAQ (reference sequence).

This clone is a singleton in its sample. The chain uses TRBV4-1 and TRBJ2-2; no definite D call. Germline CDR1 MGHRA, CDR2 YSYEKL. The CDR3 runs to 14 residues. Trimming left V 0 bases short and J 6 bases short, with 8 bases between. CDR3 amino acids: CASSQDQYSGELFF. The CDR3, as DNA: TGCGCCAGCAGCCAAGACCAGTATTCCGGGGAGCTGTTTTTT.

The chain links TRBV9 to TRBJ2-7; TRBD2 is a possible D gene (5 bases). The CDR3 covers 16 residues. Per germline, CDR1 SGDLS and CDR2 YYNGEE. Trimming left V 0 bases short and J 0 bases short, with 13 bases between. The CDR3 protein is CASSVGVSGASYEQYF. The CDR3, as DNA: TGTGCCAGCAGCGTAGGAGTCAGCGGCGCCTCCTACGAGCAGTACTTC.

The rearrangement uses TRBV14 and TRBJ2-6, with TRBD2 matching over 8 bases. Germline V CDR1 and CDR2: SGHDN, FVKESK. The V and J ends lost 2 bases and 0 bases, in that order; junction bases with no gene match: 3. The CDR3 contains 17 residues. CDR3 sequence (DNA): TGTGCCAGCAGCCAAAGGACTAGCTCCTCTGGGGCCAACGTCCTGACTTTC. Residues: CASSQRTSSSGANVLTF.

The chain carries TRBV25-1 and TRBJ2-7, with a possible D match to TRBD2 (5 bases). CDR1 and CDR2 from the germline V gene are MGHDK and SYGVNS. The CDR3 runs to 11 residues. V was shortened by 2 bases and J by 6 bases, with 5 bases between the two germline ends. CDR3 in DNA: TGTGCCAGCAGTGAAGGGAGCGAGCAGTACTTC. Protein: CASSEGSEQYF.

The rearrangement links TRBV2 to TRBJ2-1; the match to TRBD2 covers 11 bases. CDR3 length equals 15 residues. J lost 4 bases, V lost 6 bases, and 5 bases had no gene match. The germline V gene has CDR1 SNHLY and CDR2 FYNNEI. Here the CDR3 DNA reads TGTGCCAGCAGGGCCGGGACTAGCGGTTACAATGAGCAGTTCTTC. It encodes CASRAGTSGYNEQFF.

The chain carries TRBV2 and TRBJ2-5; a weak D match, TRBD1 (5 bases). Looked up from germline, CDR1 is SNHLY and CDR2 is FYNNEI. V lost 6 bases and J lost 2, with 10 bases in between. This CDR3 contains 13 residues. The DNA of the CDR3 is TGTGCCAGCAGGGTCCGACAGCAAGAGACCCAGTACTTC. Protein: CASRVRQQETQYF.

The V and J genes are TRBV14 and TRBJ2-2, with a weak D call TRBD1 (5 bases). This CDR3 contains 15 residues. The V and J ends lost 0 bases and 1 base respectively, with 6 bases between them. The germline gives CDR1 SGHDN, CDR2 FVKESK. This chain's CDR3 is CASSQDRVNTGELFF. The CDR3 DNA reads TGTGCCAGCAGCCAAGACAGGGTGAACACCGGGGAGCTGTTTTTT.

This rearrangement joins TRBV9 to TRBJ2-1; D is uncertain. Germline CDR1 SGDLS, CDR2 YYNGEE. The CDR3 contains 14 residues. Trimming removed 0 bases from V and 10 bases from J, with 14 bases in between. CDR3 nucleotide sequence: TGTGCCAGCAGCGTAGAAGGCCGACATGTCGAGCAGTTCTTC. Translated: CASSVEGRHVEQFF.

The V call is TRBV4-1, the J call TRBJ2-7; 9 bases align to TRBD1. The CDR3 is 15 residues long. V dropped 0 bases and J dropped 7; count of bases not matched to a gene: 7. CDR1 MGHRA and CDR2 YSYEKL come from the germline V gene. CDR3 DNA: TGCGCCAGCAGCCAAGATCTACAGGGGGCGGGGGAGCAGTACTTC. This gives the protein CASSQDLQGAGEQYF.